Each of the 22 T cell receptor beta chains below was sequenced from the same sample in a study of T cells after yellow fever vaccination. TCRdb itself ran the 5' RACE reads through MiXCR, one entry per CDR3 protein. The sample consists of a few hundred thousand distinct CDR3 sequences, 3% to 3.5% of them appearing once. The sample in question was CD4+ T cells sorted from PBMCs, obtained 10 days after the yellow fever booster vaccination. Receptors were obtained from a man aged 18 to 29 who received the YFV17D yellow fever vaccine.

In its sample, this clonotype was seen many times. This rearrangement joins TRBV20-1 to TRBJ2-2; 8 bases map to TRBD1. Germline CDR1 and CDR2: DFQATT and SNEGSKA (reference sequence). The CDR3 contains 14 residues. V lost 5 bases, J lost 1 base, and 3 bases stayed unmatched. The CDR3 here is CSALDRGNTGELFF. DNA of the CDR3: TGCAGTGCTCTCGACAGGGGGAACACCGGGGAGCTGTTTTTT.

This clonotype was picked up a small number of times. The chain uses TRBV12-3 or TRBV12-4 and TRBJ1-6; D remains ambiguous. V dropped 5 bases and J dropped 17 bases, with 22 bases sitting between them. This CDR3 has 14 residues. The CDR3 nucleotides are TGTGCCAGCAGTCCCGGGAACCCCCCTTTCGTTGTCCACTTT. Its protein is CASSPGNPPFVVHF.

This clonotype has only a few counts. The CDR3 is CSARGLGGAQSTDTQYF. The CDR3 DNA sequence: TGCAGTGCTAGGGGTCTGGGGGGAGCCCAGAGCACAGATACGCAGTATTTT. The chain carries TRBV20-1 and TRBJ2-3; weak D call: TRBD2 (6 bases). The CDR3 is 17 amino acids. Trimming took off 3 bases at V and 0 bases at J, with 19 bases between the two ends. From germline, CDR1 is DFQATT and CDR2 SNEGSKA (reference sequence).

The J gene is TRBJ2-5, the V gene TRBV12-5, with TRBD1 matching over 7 bases. CDR3 size: 15 residues. J gave up 3 bases and V 6 bases, and 10 bases lay outside the gene matches. Germline loops: CDR1 LGHNT, CDR2 FRNRAP. The CDR3, as DNA: TGTGCTAGTGGACAGACGGGACAGCTTAAAGAGACCCAGTACTTC. Translation: CASGQTGQLKETQYF.

This clonotype was recorded at least ten times. The chain combines TRBV4-3 with TRBJ1-1, with D unresolved. This CDR3 spans 16 amino acids. Germline V gene sequence: CDR1 LGHNA, CDR2 YSLEER. Trimming left V 0 bases short and J 2 bases short, with 13 bases between. The CDR3 is CASSQDYSSINTEAFF. The CDR3 DNA reads as TGCGCCAGCAGCCAAGATTATTCGAGCATCAACACTGAAGCTTTCTTT.

This clonotype was seen many times. The V and J genes are TRBV20-1 and TRBJ1-1; 8 bases map to TRBD1. The CDR3 has 15 amino acids. Germline V gene lookup returns CDR1 DFQATT and CDR2 SNEGSKA (reference sequence). Trimming removed 3 bases from V and 6 bases from J; junction bases left unmatched: 12. This CDR3 is CSARDRTGWLSEAFF. CDR3 sequence (DNA): TGCAGTGCTAGGGACCGGACAGGGTGGTTATCTGAAGCTTTCTTT.

This rearrangement joins TRBV7-9 to TRBJ2-3; 12 nucleotides line up with TRBD2. CDR1 and CDR2 (germline): SEHNR, FQNEAQ (reference sequence). The CDR3 is made up of 16 amino acids. V was clipped by 2 bases and J by 4 bases; unmatched bases: 4. The DNA of the CDR3 is TGTGCCAGCAGCTTAAGACTAGCGGGGGATTCAGATACGCAGTATTTT. It encodes CASSLRLAGDSDTQYF.

This clonotype has a count of ten or more. The V call is TRBV30, the J call TRBJ2-1; tentatively, D is TRBD2 (5 bases). The CDR3 spans 11 residues. V lost 5 bases and J lost 6, with 8 bases in between. In germline, CDR1 is GTSNPN, CDR2 SVGIG (reference sequence). CDR3 region: CAWAGGNEQFF. The CDR3 DNA reads as TGTGCCTGGGCGGGCGGCAATGAGCAGTTCTTC.

This clonotype appeared many times. This rearrangement joins TRBV6-5 to TRBJ1-1; D gene ambiguous. Germline CDR1 reads MNHEY; CDR2 reads SVGAGI. Trimming left V 7 bases short and J 1 base short, with 10 bases between. The CDR3 extends over 13 amino acids. CDR3 DNA: TGTGCCAGCACCCCTAGGAGGAACACTGAAGCTTTCTTT. Translation: CASTPRRNTEAFF.

The gene calls are TRBV28 and TRBJ1-6; D remains unclear. This CDR3 comprises 16 residues. The V end was cut by 2 bases, the J end by 5 bases, with 13 bases between. The germline V gene encodes CDR1 MDHEN and CDR2 SYDVKM. The CDR3 here is CASSLISSPNNSPLHF. The CDR3 DNA reads as TGTGCCAGCAGTTTAATTAGCTCACCTAATAATTCACCCCTCCACTTT.

The chain is built from TRBV20-1 and TRBJ2-5; 8 positions agree with TRBD1. Germline values: CDR1 DFQATT, CDR2 SNEGSKA (reference sequence). The length of the CDR3 is 15 residues. The V segment lost 3 bases and the J segment 2 bases; nucleotides outside the gene matches: 8. The CDR3 spells CSARDPTGGQETQYF. DNA of the CDR3: TGCAGTGCTAGGGATCCTACAGGGGGGCAAGAGACCCAGTACTTC.

This clonotype was seen repeatedly, ten times or more. The chain combines TRBV6-2 or TRBV6-3 with TRBJ2-2; D is unclear. Germline CDR1 and CDR2: MNHEY and SVGEGT. Trimming cost V 6 bases and J 5 bases, with 16 bases left between them. The CDR3 runs 15 residues. CDR3 in DNA: TGTGCCAGCAGGTTCCAGCCCCATGGGACCGGGGAGCTGTTTTTT. Translation gives CASRFQPHGTGELFF.

This clonotype has just a few counts. In DNA form, the CDR3 reads TGTGCCAGCAGTTTATTGCGGGGGGGGGAGCAGTTCTTC. Amino acid sequence: CASSLLRGGEQFF. This chain uses TRBV27 with TRBJ2-1; TRBD2 agrees at 9 bases. This CDR3 has 13 residues. Germline assignment: CDR1 MNHEY and CDR2 SMNVEV (reference sequence). V gave up 1 base and J gave up 10 bases; unmatched junction bases: 2.

The V and J genes are TRBV7-2 and TRBJ1-2; D possibly corresponds to TRBD1 (6 bases). The CDR3 spans 17 residues. V gave up 1 base and J gave up 7 bases, with 22 bases separating them. Germline CDR1 and CDR2: SGHTA and FQGNSA. The CDR3 DNA reads as TGTGCCAGCAGCTTAGTTGGGACACCGGGGACCCCCTCTGGCTACACCTTC. Its protein is CASSLVGTPGTPSGYTF.

This clonotype was seen more than once but under ten times. The gene calls are TRBV18 and TRBJ1-1; D ambiguous. V was trimmed by 2 bases and J by 0 bases, leaving 10 bases between them. The CDR3 contains 15 residues. Looked up from germline, CDR1 is KGHSH and CDR2 is LQKENI. The CDR3 DNA follows: TGTGCCAGCTCACCAGGAGGGTCCATGAACACTGAAGCTTTCTTT. Its protein is CASSPGGSMNTEAFF.

This clonotype has a count of ten or more. The rearrangement uses TRBV12-3 or TRBV12-4 and TRBJ2-1; D is possibly TRBD2 (6 bases). The V gene lost 7 bases and the J gene lost 9 bases, with 10 bases spanning the gap. The CDR3 has 11 amino acids. The CDR3 DNA is TGTGCCAGCACCCTCGGGAGTGAGCAGTTCTTC. It specifies CASTLGSEQFF.

This clonotype was detected many times. V is TRBV5-5 and J is TRBJ1-1; D unclear. The germline V gene encodes CDR1 SGHKS and CDR2 YYEKEE (reference sequence). The germline V and J ends were trimmed by 1 base and 1 base, with 5 bases remaining between them. The CDR3 is made up of 13 amino acids. CDR3 nucleotide sequence: TGTGCCAGCAGCTTGTTTGGGAACACTGAAGCTTTCTTT. This gives the protein CASSLFGNTEAFF.

This clonotype was detected only a few times. The chain combines TRBV29-1 with TRBJ2-3, with 11 bases matching TRBD2. The junction had 10 bases not matched to a gene; V was cut back by 6 bases and J by 2 bases. CDR3 length equals 16 residues. Germline V lookup: CDR1 SQVTM, CDR2 ANQGSEA. CDR3 coding DNA: TGCAGCGTCCAAGGGCTAGCGGGGGGCTCCACAGATACGCAGTATTTT. It specifies CSVQGLAGGSTDTQYF.

This clonotype was picked up many times. This sequence joins TRBV5-6 and TRBJ1-6, with no clear D. CDR3 length: 15 amino acids. The germline V gene encodes CDR1 SGHDT and CDR2 YYEEEE. The V gene lost 0 bases and the J gene lost 10 bases, with 14 bases spanning the gap. In DNA, the CDR3 is TGTGCCAGCAGCTTGGACGGTGGACCAAGGTCACCCCTCCACTTT. It encodes CASSLDGGPRSPLHF. The whole variable domain, filled in from reference TRBV5-6 and TRBJ1-6, reads DAGVTQSPTHLIKTRGQQVTLRCSPKSGHDTVSWYQQALGQGPQFIFQYYEEEERQRGNFPDRFSGHQFPNYSSELNVNALLLGDSALYLCASSLDGGPRSPLHFGNGTRLTVT.

This clonotype was seen at least ten times. CDR3 in amino acids: CASSMEGNTEAFF. The CDR3 nucleotides are TGCGCCAGCAGCATGGAGGGGAACACTGAAGCTTTCTTT. The chain couples TRBV5-1 to TRBJ1-1; D not certain. Deletions cut 4 bases from V and 1 base from J, with 8 bases between. Per germline, CDR1 SGHRS and CDR2 YFSETQ. The CDR3 has 13 residues.

The rearrangement uses TRBV19 and TRBJ2-1; 11 bases are shared with TRBD2. The CDR3 length is 15 residues. Germline assignment: CDR1 LNHDA and CDR2 SQIVND (reference sequence). The trim removed 6 bases at V and 2 bases at J, leaving 3 bases unmatched. The CDR3 region is CASRPGLAAYNEQFF. Here the CDR3 DNA reads TGTGCCAGTAGGCCGGGACTAGCGGCCTACAATGAGCAGTTCTTC.

This clonotype was detected ten times or more. The chain uses TRBV18 and TRBJ1-5; D is uncertain. The V gene lost 2 bases and the J gene lost 4 bases, with 12 bases spanning the gap. Germline-derived CDR1 and CDR2 are KGHSH and LQKENI. The CDR3 consists of 15 residues. CDR3: CASSPASDGNQPQHF. CDR3 in DNA: TGTGCCAGCTCACCAGCGAGCGACGGAAATCAGCCCCAGCATTTT.